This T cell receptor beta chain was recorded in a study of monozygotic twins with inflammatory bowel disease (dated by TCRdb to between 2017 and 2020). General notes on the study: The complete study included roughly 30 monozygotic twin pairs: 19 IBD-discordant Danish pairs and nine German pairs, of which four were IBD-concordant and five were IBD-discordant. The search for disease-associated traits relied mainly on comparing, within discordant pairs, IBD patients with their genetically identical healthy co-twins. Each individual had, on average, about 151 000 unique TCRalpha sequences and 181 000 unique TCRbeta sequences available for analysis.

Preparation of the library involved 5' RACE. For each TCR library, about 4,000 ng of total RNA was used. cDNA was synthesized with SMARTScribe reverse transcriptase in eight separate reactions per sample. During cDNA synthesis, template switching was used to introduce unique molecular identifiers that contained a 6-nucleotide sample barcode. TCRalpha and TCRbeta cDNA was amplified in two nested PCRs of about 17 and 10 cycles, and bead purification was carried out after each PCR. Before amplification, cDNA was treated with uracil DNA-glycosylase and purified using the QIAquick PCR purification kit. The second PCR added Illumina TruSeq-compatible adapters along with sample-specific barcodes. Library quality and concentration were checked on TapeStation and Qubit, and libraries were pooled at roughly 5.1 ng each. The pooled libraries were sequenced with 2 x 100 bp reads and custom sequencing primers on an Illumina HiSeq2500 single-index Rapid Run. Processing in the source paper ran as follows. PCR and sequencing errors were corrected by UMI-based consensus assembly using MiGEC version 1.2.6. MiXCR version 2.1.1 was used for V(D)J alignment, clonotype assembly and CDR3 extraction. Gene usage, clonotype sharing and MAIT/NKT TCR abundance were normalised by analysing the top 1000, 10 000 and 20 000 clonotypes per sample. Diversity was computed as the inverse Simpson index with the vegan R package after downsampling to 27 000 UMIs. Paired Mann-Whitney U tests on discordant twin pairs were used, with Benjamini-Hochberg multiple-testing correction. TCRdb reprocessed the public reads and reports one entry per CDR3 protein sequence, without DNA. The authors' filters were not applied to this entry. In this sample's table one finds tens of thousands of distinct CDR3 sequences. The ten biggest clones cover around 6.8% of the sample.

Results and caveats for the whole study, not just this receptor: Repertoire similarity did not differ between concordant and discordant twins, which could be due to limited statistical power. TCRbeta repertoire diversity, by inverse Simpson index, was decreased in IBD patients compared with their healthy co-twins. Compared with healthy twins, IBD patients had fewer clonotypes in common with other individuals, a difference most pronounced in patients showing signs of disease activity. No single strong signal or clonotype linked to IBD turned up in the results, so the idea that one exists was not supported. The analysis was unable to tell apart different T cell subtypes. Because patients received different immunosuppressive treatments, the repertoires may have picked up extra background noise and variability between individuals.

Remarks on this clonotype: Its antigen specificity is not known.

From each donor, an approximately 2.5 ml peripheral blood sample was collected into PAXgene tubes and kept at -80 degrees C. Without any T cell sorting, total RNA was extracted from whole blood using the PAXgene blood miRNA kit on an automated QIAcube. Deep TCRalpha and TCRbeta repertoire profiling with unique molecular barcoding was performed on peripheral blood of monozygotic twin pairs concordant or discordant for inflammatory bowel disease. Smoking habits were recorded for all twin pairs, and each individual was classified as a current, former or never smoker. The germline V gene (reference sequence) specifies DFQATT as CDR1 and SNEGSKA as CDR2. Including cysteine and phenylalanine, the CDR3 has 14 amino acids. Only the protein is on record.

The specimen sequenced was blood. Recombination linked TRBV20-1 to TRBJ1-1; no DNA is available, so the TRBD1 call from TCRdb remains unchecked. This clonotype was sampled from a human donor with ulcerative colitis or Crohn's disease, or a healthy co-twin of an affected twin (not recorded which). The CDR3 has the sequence CSAQGPERLTEAFF.